These 10 T cell receptor beta chains came from one sample sequenced in a study of blood T cell repertoires in COVID-19. Profiling relied on immunoSEQ multiplex PCR, and the TCRdb table lists in-frame clones only, not all of them. The table includes tens of thousands of clones, roughly 85% detected once. Sequencing used peripheral blood. These receptors all come from a man aged 30 to 45 with acute or convalescent COVID-19.

The genes are TRBV19 and TRBJ2-1; 9 nucleotides match TRBD1. The CDR3 is made up of 14 amino acids. Germline V gene data show CDR1 as LNHDA and CDR2 as SQIVND (reference sequence). V shed 9 bases and J 4 bases; nucleotides not matched to a gene: 7. The CDR3 is CASRDRARYNEQFF. The CDR3 DNA reads TGTGCCAGCAGGGACAGGGCAAGGTACAATGAGCAGTTCTTC.

The rearrangement joins TRBV5-1 to TRBJ1-4, with 7 bases fitting TRBD1. The CDR3 is 15 amino acids. V was pared by 4 bases and J by 7 bases, with 10 bases of the junction left unmatched. Germline-derived CDR1 and CDR2 are SGHRS and YFSETQ. This chain's CDR3 is CASSGTPGGREKLFF. The CDR3 region has the DNA TGCGCCAGCAGCGGAACGCCAGGGGGACGTGAAAAACTGTTTTTT.

The CDR3 here is CASSSLGRLRVREQYV. The CDR3 DNA reads TGCGCCAGCAGCTCCTTAGGGAGACTACGGGTACGCGAGCAGTACGTC. V and J are TRBV5-1 and TRBJ2-7, with D possibly matching TRBD2 (5 bases). There are 16 residues in the CDR3. Germline CDR1 reads SGHRS; CDR2 reads YFSETQ. V was trimmed by 3 bases and J by 6 bases, leaving 22 bases between them.

This chain links TRBV7-9 with TRBJ1-5, with TRBD1 as a possible D gene (6 bases). The V gene's germline CDR1 is SEHNR and CDR2 FQNEAQ (reference sequence). The CDR3 consists of 15 residues. Trimming stripped 4 bases from V and 2 bases from J, with 12 bases between. The DNA of the CDR3 is TGTGCCAGCAGCTCCAACAGGGTGGGCAATCAGCCCCAGCATTTT. Protein sequence: CASSSNRVGNQPQHF.

The chain is built from TRBV6-5 and TRBJ2-7; 8 nucleotides align to TRBD1. V shed 7 bases and J 5 bases; nucleotides not matched to a gene: 7. The CDR3 has 13 residues. Per germline, CDR1 MNHEY and CDR2 SVGAGI. CDR3 nucleotide sequence: TGTGCCAGCACCGGACCGGGACAGGACGAGCAGTACTTC. It yields the protein CASTGPGQDEQYF.

This rearrangement joins TRBV7-8 to TRBJ1-6; D gene uncertain. The germline V gene encodes CDR1 SGHVS and CDR2 FQNEAQ. V was clipped by 3 bases and J by 0 bases, with 6 bases between them. CDR3 length equals 15 residues. CDR3 DNA: TGTGCCAGCAGCTTCGTGAGCTCCTATAATTCACCCCTCCACTTT. The encoded protein is CASSFVSSYNSPLHF.

The chain carries TRBV12-3 or TRBV12-4 and TRBJ1-1, with TRBD1 as a possible D gene (6 bases). CDR3 length equals 12 residues. V was clipped by 6 bases and J by 4 bases, with 9 bases between them. The CDR3 region has the DNA TGTGCCAGCAGGAACAGGGTCACTGAAGCTTTCTTT. It translates to CASRNRVTEAFF.

The J gene is TRBJ2-2, the V gene TRBV2; TRBD2 is a possible D gene (5 bases). This CDR3 is 13 amino acids long. Deletions cut 7 bases from V and 5 bases from J, with 11 bases between. CDR1 is SNHLY and CDR2 is FYNNEI in the germline V gene. This chain's CDR3 is CASTYRGTGELFF. The CDR3 nucleotides read TGTGCCAGCACCTACAGAGGGACCGGGGAGCTGTTTTTT.

This clone has more than one count but fewer than ten. This chain joins TRBV5-1 and TRBJ1-1; no definite D call. Trimming took off 1 base at V and 3 bases at J, with 4 bases between the two ends. Germline CDR1 reads SGHRS; CDR2 reads YFSETQ. This CDR3 contains 12 residues. The DNA of the CDR3 is TGCGCCAGCAGCTTGACAGACACTGAAGCTTTCTTT. It translates to CASSLTDTEAFF.

The chain employs TRBV6-4 and TRBJ1-1; 9 nucleotides agree with TRBD1. Per germline, CDR1 MRHNA and CDR2 SNTAGT. Germline trimming cut 0 bases from V and 0 bases from J; bases unmatched to any gene: 8. This CDR3 has 18 residues. CDR3 sequence: CASSDSKDRTGVNTEAFF. CDR3 nucleotide sequence: TGTGCCAGCAGTGACTCGAAAGATAGGACAGGGGTGAACACTGAAGCTTTCTTT.